These T cell receptor beta chains were read from a single sample in a study of T cells expressing NK-cell markers. No DNA is given; TCRdb re-called the 5' RACE reads and lists each CDR3 protein once. This sample contains approximately 150,000 distinct CDR3 sequences. The sample consisted of blood T cells: a sorted CD56 or NKG2C T cell subset, CD4+ or CD8+ T cells, or bulk PBMC T cells (not recorded which). The receptor source for this set is a woman aged 18-70 years in good health. Both conserved end residues are part of each CDR3.

>TRBJ2-1|TRBV20-1
CSARGTGGAGPLNEQFF
>TRBJ2-2|TRBV6-1
CASRRQGANTGELFF
>TRBJ1-4|TRBV7-9
CASSPDYRDSRTEKLFF
>TRBJ2-7|TRBV7-3
CASRSYYEQYF
>TRBJ2-1|TRBV5-1
CASSFGRREQFF
>TRBJ2-1|TRBV6-9
CASTRSDEQFF
>TRBJ2-7|TRBV28
CATVTLAGGPTYEQYF
>TRBJ1-5|TRBV20-1
CSAVDRVRDQPQHF
>TRBJ2-5|TRBV2
CASSPPGLAGGQETQYF
>TRBJ2-1|TRBV27
CASTKLVKREPYNEQFF
>TRBJ2-1|TRBV5-1
CASSLGLAGGNNEQFF
>TRBJ2-1|TRBV5-1
CASSLGPRYNEQFF
>TRBJ2-1|TRBV6-5
CASSYSGTSRSNEQFF
>TRBJ1-2|TRBV7-9
CASRLGQGGYGYTF
>TRBJ2-7|TRBV5-1
CASSQYDIRADEQYF
>TRBJ2-2|TRBV3-1
CASSQAGRGPNTGELFF
>TRBJ2-7|TRBV10-3
CAISEGRFSYEQYF
>TRBJ2-7|TRBV4-1
CASSRGGVGRSSYEQYF